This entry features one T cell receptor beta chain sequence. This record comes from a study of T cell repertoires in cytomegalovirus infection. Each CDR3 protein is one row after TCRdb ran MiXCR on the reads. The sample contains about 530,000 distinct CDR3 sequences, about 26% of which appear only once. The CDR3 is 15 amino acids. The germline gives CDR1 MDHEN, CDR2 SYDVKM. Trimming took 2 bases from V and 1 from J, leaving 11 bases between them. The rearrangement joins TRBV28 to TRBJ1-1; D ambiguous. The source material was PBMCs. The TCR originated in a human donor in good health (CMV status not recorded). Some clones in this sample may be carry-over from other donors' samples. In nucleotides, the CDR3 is TGTGCCAGCAGTTTACAACCGACTACGAACACTGAAGCTTTCTTT. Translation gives CASSLQPTTNTEAFF.